This T cell receptor beta chain appears in the sequencing data of a study of OX40 agonist ivuxolimab in advanced cancers. Regarding the research as a whole: The costimulatory receptor OX40 (CD134) was targeted by ivuxolimab, a fully human IgG2 agonistic monoclonal antibody. Prior anti-PD-1, anti-PD-L1 or anti-CTLA-4 therapy was permitted, and checkpoint inhibitors had been received by roughly two fifths of dose-escalation patients. Peripheral TCRbeta sequencing aimed to test whether ivuxolimab altered TCR sequence diversity and caused clonal T-cell expansion. Intravenous ivuxolimab was administered to patients every 2 weeks at six dose levels: 0.01, 0.1, 0.3, 1.5, 3 and 10 mg/kg. Of the 50 to 55 patients in dose escalation, 19 had hepatocellular carcinoma, some 15 had melanoma, 9 had renal cell carcinoma and 9 had head and neck cancer. In the dose-escalation cohort, 82.7% of patients were male, and the mean age was around 60 years, with a range of roughly 20 to 79. Partial responses occurred in three dose-escalation patients, of whom one had hepatocellular carcinoma and two had cutaneous melanoma. The monotherapy dose-escalation portion (N of about 52 patients) of the phase I ivuxolimab trial is reported in the paper.

To sequence the TCRbeta CDR3 region, genomic DNA was isolated from the sorted cells. The immunoSEQ Assay was used for sequencing of TCRbeta CDR3 regions. The immuneACCESS repertoire file appears here via TCRdb, limited to in-frame rearrangements. These files lack a portion of the clones; in checked studies, under half of the deficit traces to unresolved V genes, and the cause of the others is not known. This sample holds roughly 96,000 clones; 84% were observed only once. The ten biggest clones cover roughly 5.8% of the sample. The trial excluded patients who had a history of autoimmune disease or were on systemic immunosuppression. In every dose cohort, peripheral blood was drawn for TCR sequencing at baseline, cycle 4 day 1, and cycle 7 day 1. The samples were taken from a phase I, first-in-human, multicenter, open-label dose-escalation trial of ivuxolimab. Adults with locally advanced or metastatic melanoma, renal cell, hepatocellular, or head and neck squamous cell carcinoma were enrolled in the trial. Before TCR sequencing, CD4+ and CD8+ T cells were separately sorted from peripheral blood.

This clone was counted once. This receptor's antigen is unknown. No quality values exist for individual bases; no much larger clone is one base distant. Clipping removes 2 bases from V and 4 bases from J, with 2 as the unmatched junction base count. Looking up the germline V gene (reference sequence) yields CDR1 SEHNR and CDR2 FQNEAQ. Including cysteine and phenylalanine, the CDR3 has 14 amino acids. Kept here is only the CDR3 DNA, which spans 42 bases and is read in frame from base 1. Findings and caveats that apply to the study as a whole: Antigen specificity was not determined for the clonally expanded peripheral T cells. In the 0.1-3.0 mg/kg groups, partial responders had among the lowest normalized peripheral clonal expansion, particularly in CD8+ T cells. Low levels of normalized T-cell clonal expansion were also seen in some patients who did not respond. Clonal expansion of both CD4+ and CD8+ blood T cells was observed from baseline to week 6 at doses 0.1 to 3.0 mg/kg. After ivuxolimab, expanded clones were on average more numerous among CD8+ T cells than among CD4+ T cells.

The material sequenced was CD4+ or CD8+ T cells sorted from blood, taken in a trial of the OX40 agonist ivuxolimab. The receptor chain draws on TRBV7-9 and TRBJ2-1, and TRBD1 matches 7 of the central bases. The sequence came from an adult with an advanced solid tumor such as melanoma, head and neck, liver or kidney cancer. The CDR3 has the sequence CASSLPGQYNEQFF. The DNA is TGTGCCAGCAGCTTACCGGGACAGTACAATGAGCAGTTCTTC.